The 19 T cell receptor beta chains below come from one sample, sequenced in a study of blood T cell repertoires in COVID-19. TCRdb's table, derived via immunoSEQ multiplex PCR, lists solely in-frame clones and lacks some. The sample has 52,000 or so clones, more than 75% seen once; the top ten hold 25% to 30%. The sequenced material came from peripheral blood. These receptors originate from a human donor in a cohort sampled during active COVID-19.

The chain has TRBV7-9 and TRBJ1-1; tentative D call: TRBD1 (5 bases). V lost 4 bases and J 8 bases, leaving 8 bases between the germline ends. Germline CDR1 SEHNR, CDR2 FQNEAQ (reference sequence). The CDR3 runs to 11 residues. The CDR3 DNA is TGTGCCAGCAGCTGGCAGGGCGAAGCTTTCTTT. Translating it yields CASSWQGEAFF.

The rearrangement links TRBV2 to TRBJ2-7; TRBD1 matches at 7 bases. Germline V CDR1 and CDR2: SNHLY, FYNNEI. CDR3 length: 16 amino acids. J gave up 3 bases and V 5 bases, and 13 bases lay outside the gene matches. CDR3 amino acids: CASSSFLGGAHYEQYF. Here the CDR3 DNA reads TGTGCCAGCAGTTCCTTTTTAGGGGGCGCCCACTACGAGCAGTACTTC.

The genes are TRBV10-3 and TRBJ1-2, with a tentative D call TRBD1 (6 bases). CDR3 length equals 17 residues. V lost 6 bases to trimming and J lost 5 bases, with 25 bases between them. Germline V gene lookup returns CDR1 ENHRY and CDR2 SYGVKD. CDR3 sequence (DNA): TGTGCCATCAGCGAAGGCCACCTTAAGGCAGGGGATTATGGCTACACCTTC. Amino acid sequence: CAISEGHLKAGDYGYTF.

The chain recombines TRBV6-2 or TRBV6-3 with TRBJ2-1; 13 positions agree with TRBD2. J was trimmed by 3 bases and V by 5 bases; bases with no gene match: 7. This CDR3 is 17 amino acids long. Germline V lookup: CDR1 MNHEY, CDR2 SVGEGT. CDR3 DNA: TGTGCCAGCAGTCCCCGACTAGCGGGAGGAGTCTACAATGAGCAGTTCTTC. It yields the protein CASSPRLAGGVYNEQFF.

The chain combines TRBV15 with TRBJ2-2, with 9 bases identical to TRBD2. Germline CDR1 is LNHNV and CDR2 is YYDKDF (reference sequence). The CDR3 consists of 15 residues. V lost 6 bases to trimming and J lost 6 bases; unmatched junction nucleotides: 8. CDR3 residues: CATSGAAGGPGELFF. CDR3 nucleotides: TGTGCCACCAGTGGGGCCGCGGGGGGGCCCGGGGAGCTGTTTTTT.

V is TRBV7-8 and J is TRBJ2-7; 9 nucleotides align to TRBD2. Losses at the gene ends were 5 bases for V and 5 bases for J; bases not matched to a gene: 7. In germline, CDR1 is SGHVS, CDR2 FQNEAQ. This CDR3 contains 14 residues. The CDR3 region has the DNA TGTGCCAGCAGCCTACCGGGACTAGCCAACGAGCAGTACTTC. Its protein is CASSLPGLANEQYF.

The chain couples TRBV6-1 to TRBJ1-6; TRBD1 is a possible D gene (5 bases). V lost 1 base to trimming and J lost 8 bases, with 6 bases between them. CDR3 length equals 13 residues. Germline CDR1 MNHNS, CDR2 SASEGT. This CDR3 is CASSEVGDSPLHF. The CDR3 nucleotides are TGTGCCAGCAGTGAAGTAGGGGATTCACCCCTCCACTTT.

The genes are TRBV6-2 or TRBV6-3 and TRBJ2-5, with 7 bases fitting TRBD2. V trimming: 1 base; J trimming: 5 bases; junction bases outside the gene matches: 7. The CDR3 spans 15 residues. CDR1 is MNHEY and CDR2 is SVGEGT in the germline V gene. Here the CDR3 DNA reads TGTGCCAGCAGTTACTACGGGGGGAAGGGGGAGACCCAGTACTTC. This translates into CASSYYGGKGETQYF.

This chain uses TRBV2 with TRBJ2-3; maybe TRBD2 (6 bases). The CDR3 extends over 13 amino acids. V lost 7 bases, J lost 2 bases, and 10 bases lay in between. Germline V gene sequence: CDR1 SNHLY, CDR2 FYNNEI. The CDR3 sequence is CASNPGVTDTQYF. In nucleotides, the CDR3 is TGTGCCAGCAACCCGGGGGTCACAGATACGCAGTATTTT.

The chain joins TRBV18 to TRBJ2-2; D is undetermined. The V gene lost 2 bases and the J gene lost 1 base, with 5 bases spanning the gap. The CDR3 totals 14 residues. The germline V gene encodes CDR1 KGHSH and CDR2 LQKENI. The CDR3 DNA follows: TGTGCCAGCTCACCATCAGGGAACACCGGGGAGCTGTTTTTT. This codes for CASSPSGNTGELFF. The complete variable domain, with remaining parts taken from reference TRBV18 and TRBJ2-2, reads NAGVMQNPRHLVRRRGQEARLRCSPMKGHSHVYWYRQLPEEGLKFMVYLQKENIIDESGMPKERFSAEFPKEGPSILRIQQVVRGDSAAYFCASSPSGNTGELFFGEGSRLTVL.

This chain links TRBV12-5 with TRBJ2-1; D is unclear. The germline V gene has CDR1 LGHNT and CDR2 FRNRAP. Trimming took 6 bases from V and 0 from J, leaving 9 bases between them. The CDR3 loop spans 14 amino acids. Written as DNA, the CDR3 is TGTGCTAGTGGACCCTCGAGCTCCTACAATGAGCAGTTCTTC. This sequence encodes CASGPSSSYNEQFF.

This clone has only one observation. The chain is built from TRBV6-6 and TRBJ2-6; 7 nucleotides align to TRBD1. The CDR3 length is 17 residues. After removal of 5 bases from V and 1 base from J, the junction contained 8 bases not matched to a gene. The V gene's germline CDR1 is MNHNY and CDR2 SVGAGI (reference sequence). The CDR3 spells CASSQKSGGSGANVLTF. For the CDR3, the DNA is TGTGCCAGCAGTCAAAAGTCAGGGGGATCTGGGGCCAACGTCCTGACTTTC.

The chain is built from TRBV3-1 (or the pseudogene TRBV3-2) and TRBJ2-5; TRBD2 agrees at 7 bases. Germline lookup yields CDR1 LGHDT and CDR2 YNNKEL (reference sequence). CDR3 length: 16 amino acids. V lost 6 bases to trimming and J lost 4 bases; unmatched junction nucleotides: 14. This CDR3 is CASSPLADPSRETQYF. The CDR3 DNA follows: TGTGCCAGCAGTCCCCTAGCGGATCCGTCGAGAGAGACCCAGTACTTC.

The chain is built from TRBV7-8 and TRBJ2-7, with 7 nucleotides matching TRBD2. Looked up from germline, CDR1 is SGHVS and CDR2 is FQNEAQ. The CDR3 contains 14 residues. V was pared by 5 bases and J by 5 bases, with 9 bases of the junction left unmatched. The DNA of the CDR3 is TGTGCCAGCAGCCGACCGGGACTACCCCACGAGCAGTACTTC. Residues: CASSRPGLPHEQYF.

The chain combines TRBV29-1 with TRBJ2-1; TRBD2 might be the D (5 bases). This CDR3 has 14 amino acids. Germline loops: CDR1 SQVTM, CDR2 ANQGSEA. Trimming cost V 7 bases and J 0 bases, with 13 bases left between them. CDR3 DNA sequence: TGCAGCGGGAGGACTGGTAGCTCCTACAATGAGCAGTTCTTC. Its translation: CSGRTGSSYNEQFF.

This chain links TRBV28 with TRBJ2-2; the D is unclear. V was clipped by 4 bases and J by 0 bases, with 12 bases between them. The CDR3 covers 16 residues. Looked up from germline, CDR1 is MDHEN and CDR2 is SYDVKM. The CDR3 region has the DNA TGTGCCAGCAGTTCCCCGAGGATCGCGAACACCGGGGAGCTGTTTTTT. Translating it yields CASSSPRIANTGELFF.

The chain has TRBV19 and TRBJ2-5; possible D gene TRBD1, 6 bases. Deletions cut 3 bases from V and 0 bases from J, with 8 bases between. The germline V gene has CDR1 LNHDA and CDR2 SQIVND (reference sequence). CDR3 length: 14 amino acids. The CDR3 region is CASSINRDQETQYF. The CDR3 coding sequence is TGTGCCAGTAGTATTAACAGGGACCAAGAGACCCAGTACTTC.

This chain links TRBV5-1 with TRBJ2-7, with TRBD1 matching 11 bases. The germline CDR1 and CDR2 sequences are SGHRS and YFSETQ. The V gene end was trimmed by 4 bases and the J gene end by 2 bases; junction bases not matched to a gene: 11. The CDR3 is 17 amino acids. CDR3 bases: TGCGCCAGCAGCGTGGACAGGGGGCGGGGTAGGACCTACGAGCAGTACTTC. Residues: CASSVDRGRGRTYEQYF.

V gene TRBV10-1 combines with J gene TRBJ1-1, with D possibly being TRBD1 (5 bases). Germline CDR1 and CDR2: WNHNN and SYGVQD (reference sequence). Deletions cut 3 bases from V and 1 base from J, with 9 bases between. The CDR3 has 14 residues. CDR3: CASSDGGRNTEAFF. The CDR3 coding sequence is TGCGCCAGCAGTGACGGGGGTAGGAACACTGAAGCTTTCTTT.